What follows are 30 T cell receptor beta chains derived from one specimen sequenced in a study of T cells after yellow fever vaccination. TCRdb ran MiXCR on the 5' RACE reads and lists one entry per CDR3 protein. The sample lists 340,000 or so distinct CDR3 sequences, 12% occurring once. Here the sequenced sample was CD4+ T cells sorted from PBMCs, taken 15 days after the yellow fever booster vaccination. Receptors originate from a man younger than 35 who received the YFV17D yellow fever vaccine.

This chain connects TRBV4-2 to TRBJ2-1, with TRBD2 as a possible D gene (5 bases). CDR1 LGHNA and CDR2 YNFKEQ come from the germline V gene. The CDR3 is 16 residues long. Between the trimmed V and J ends, which lost 0 bases and 9 bases, there was a span of 18 bases. CDR3 loop: CASSQDPGSDRCEQFF. The CDR3 coding sequence is TGTGCCAGCAGCCAAGATCCGGGGTCCGATCGCTGTGAGCAGTTCTTC.

This clonotype was seen at least ten times. V and J are TRBV19 and TRBJ1-6, with D possibly TRBD1 on 6 matching bases. Between the trimmed V and J ends, which lost 6 bases and 7 bases, there was a span of 13 bases. The length of the CDR3 is 14 residues. Germline-derived CDR1 and CDR2 are LNHDA and SQIVND (reference sequence). The CDR3 here is CASRGTGQNSPLHF. CDR3 DNA sequence: TGTGCCAGTAGGGGTACAGGGCAGAATTCACCCCTCCACTTT. Full variable domain (outside the CDR3, taken from reference TRBV19 and TRBJ1-6): DGGITQSPKYLFRKEGQNVTLSCEQNLNHDAMYWYRQDPGQGLRLIYYSQIVNDFQKGDIAEGYSVSREKKESFPLTVTSAQKNPTAFYLCASRGTGQNSPLHFGNGTRLTVT.

The chain is built from TRBV7-9 and TRBJ1-2; TRBD1 might be the D (6 bases). Trimming removed 5 bases from V and 8 bases from J, with 18 bases in between. Germline V CDR1 and CDR2: SEHNR, FQNEAQ (reference sequence). The CDR3 consists of 14 residues. DNA of the CDR3: TGTGCCAGCAGCCCTAGCTACCAGGGGAGAGGCTACACCTTC. Protein sequence: CASSPSYQGRGYTF.

The CDR3 DNA reads TGTGCCACCTCGCGGGGGTCATCCTCCTACAATGAGCAGTTCTTC. It codes for CATSRGSSSYNEQFF. The rearrangement uses TRBV11-2 and TRBJ2-1; 7 bases match TRBD2. Germline values: CDR1 SGHAT, CDR2 FQNNGV. This CDR3 comprises 15 residues. Trimming cost V 10 bases and J 0 bases; bases outside gene matches: 9.

CDR3 DNA: TGTGCCTGGAGTACGTTCGGGGAGCTGTTTTTT. Encoded protein: CAWSTFGELFF. This chain uses TRBV30 with TRBJ2-2; D is undetermined. CDR3 size: 11 residues. The V and J ends lost 2 bases and 7 bases respectively, with 5 bases between them. Germline CDR1 GTSNPN, CDR2 SVGIG (reference sequence).

V is TRBV6-2 or TRBV6-3 and J is TRBJ2-3; 11 bases agree with TRBD2. Trimming removed 6 bases from V and 2 bases from J; junction bases left unmatched: 10. Germline V lookup: CDR1 MNHEY, CDR2 SVGEGT. The CDR3 totals 17 residues. The CDR3 is CASSVLAGGPYTDTQYF. In DNA form, the CDR3 reads TGTGCCAGCAGCGTCCTAGCGGGGGGCCCCTACACAGATACGCAGTATTTT.

The genes are TRBV10-1 and TRBJ2-1; 8 bases fit TRBD1. The CDR3 spans 14 residues. Germline values: CDR1 WNHNN, CDR2 SYGVQD (reference sequence). The junction had 5 bases not matched to a gene; V was cut back by 0 bases and J by 10 bases. CDR3 nucleotides: TGCGCCAGCAGTGAGTCGACAGGGGTTAGGGAGCAGTTCTTC. It encodes CASSESTGVREQFF.

This rearrangement joins TRBV12-3 or TRBV12-4 to TRBJ2-2; the D is unclear. Trimming shortened V by 3 bases and J by 5 bases, and 7 bases separated the two germline ends. The CDR3 has 13 residues. The CDR3 nucleotides are TGTGCCAGCAGTTTCAGGCGTACCGGGGAGCTGTTTTTT. Translating it yields CASSFRRTGELFF.

This clonotype has a handful of counts. This rearrangement joins TRBV4-3 to TRBJ2-3, with TRBD2 matching 9 bases. The CDR3 length is 16 residues. Germline CDR1 LGHNA, CDR2 YSLEER. J gave up 4 bases and V 4 bases, and 9 bases lay outside the gene matches. The DNA of the CDR3 is TGCGCCAGCAGCCCCCAGGGACTAGCTACGCCAGATACGCAGTATTTT. Protein: CASSPQGLATPDTQYF.

This clonotype appeared a few times. The V and J genes are TRBV28 and TRBJ2-5; D remains ambiguous. Trimming left V 6 bases short and J 1 base short, with 6 bases between. Per the germline V gene, CDR1 is MDHEN and CDR2 is SYDVKM. The CDR3 length is 12 residues. The CDR3 DNA reads TGTGCCAGCAGGGTCAGCCAAGAGACCCAGTACTTC. Protein sequence: CASRVSQETQYF. Supplemented by reference TRBV28 and TRBJ2-5, the full variable domain reads DVKVTQSSRYLVKRTGEKVFLECVQDMDHENMFWYRQDPGLGLRLIYFSYDVKMKEKGDIPEGYSVSREKKERFSLILESASTNQTSMYLCASRVSQETQYFGPGTRLLVL.

This clonotype appeared a few times. V usage is TRBV29-1 and J usage is TRBJ2-1; D is perhaps TRBD1 (6 bases). The CDR3 contains 14 residues. V shed 3 bases and J shed 4 bases, with 13 bases lying between them. Germline-derived CDR1 and CDR2 are SQVTM and ANQGSEA. The CDR3 loop is CSVDSRQVYNEQFF. The DNA of the CDR3 is TGCAGCGTTGACAGCCGACAGGTTTACAATGAGCAGTTCTTC.

For the CDR3, the DNA is TGTGCCATCAGCCCGGGCTCACACCCCGATACGCAGTATTTT. Protein: CAISPGSHPDTQYF. The gene calls are TRBV10-3 and TRBJ2-3; D remains ambiguous. V lost 6 bases and J lost 6, with 16 bases in between. The CDR3 length is 14 residues. Germline CDR1 is ENHRY and CDR2 is SYGVKD.

CDR3 protein: CASSQDFGGGGASTDTQYF. The CDR3 bases are TGTGCCAGCAGCCAAGATTTCGGCGGGGGGGGGGCTAGCACAGATACGCAGTATTTT. This chain uses TRBV4-2 with TRBJ2-3; 9 positions agree with TRBD2. Germline CDR1 is LGHNA and CDR2 is YNFKEQ. The CDR3 totals 19 residues. Unmatched junction bases numbered 10, after V lost 0 bases and J lost 0 bases.

This clonotype was counted a few times. V usage is TRBV6-5 and J usage is TRBJ1-1; no clear D. Germline CDR1 MNHEY, CDR2 SVGAGI. With 0 bases removed from V and 3 bases from J, the gap between germline ends came to 11 bases. This CDR3 comprises 15 residues. In DNA form, the CDR3 reads TGTGCCAGCAGTTACTCACGGTTAATGGACACTGAAGCTTTCTTT. It encodes CASSYSRLMDTEAFF.

This chain joins TRBV7-2 and TRBJ2-3; 10 positions agree with TRBD2. The CDR3 length is 13 residues. Germline CDR1 is SGHTA and CDR2 is FQGNSA. V shed 6 bases and J 5 bases; nucleotides not matched to a gene: 2. The CDR3 DNA reads as TGTGCCAGCAGGAGCGGGGGGGGAGATACGCAGTATTTT. This translates into CASRSGGGDTQYF.

In its sample, this clonotype was seen a few times. V is TRBV7-2 and J is TRBJ2-5, with D uncertain. The ends were cut back, 5 bases at V and 6 bases at J, with 13 bases in the middle. In germline, CDR1 is SGHTA, CDR2 FQGNSA. The CDR3 totals 13 residues. CDR3 sequence (DNA): TGTGCCAGCAGCCCGAGTGGCCACAAGACCCAGTACTTC. Protein: CASSPSGHKTQYF.

The genes are TRBV10-3 and TRBJ2-1, with TRBD2 matching 15 bases. Trimming cost V 10 bases and J 14 bases; bases outside gene matches: 6. CDR3 size: 12 residues. Germline CDR1 ENHRY, CDR2 SYGVKD. CDR3 bases: TGTGCCACCGGACTAGCGGGGGGGCTGGAGTTCTTC. Its protein product is CATGLAGGLEFF.

This clonotype was observed many times. This chain joins TRBV29-1 and TRBJ1-1; 11 bases agree with TRBD1. The CDR3 extends over 14 amino acids. Germline CDR1 and CDR2: SQVTM and ANQGSEA. Trimming took 3 bases from V and 3 from J; bases not matched to a gene: 3. CDR3 in amino acids: CSVEGTGGDTEAFF. The CDR3 nucleotides are TGCAGCGTTGAGGGGACAGGGGGTGACACTGAAGCTTTCTTT.

This clonotype was observed a few times. This chain's CDR3 is CASSEGGQKNQPQHF. The CDR3 nucleotides are TGTGCCAGCAGTGAAGGAGGACAGAAAAATCAGCCCCAGCATTTT. The J gene is TRBJ1-5, the V gene TRBV2, with D possibly TRBD1 on 6 matching bases. CDR1 and CDR2 (germline): SNHLY, FYNNEI. The CDR3 totals 15 residues. V shed 1 base and J shed 4 bases, with 11 bases lying between them.

This clonotype was seen a handful of times. The CDR3 protein is CASSFLSGNTEAFF. DNA for the CDR3: TGTGCCAGCAGCTTCTTGTCCGGGAACACTGAAGCTTTCTTT. The chain joins TRBV11-1 to TRBJ1-1; D is ambiguous. In germline, CDR1 is SGHAT, CDR2 FQDESV (reference sequence). The CDR3 loop spans 14 amino acids. V lost 3 bases and J 1 base, leaving 9 bases between the germline ends.

The V and J genes are TRBV11-2 and TRBJ1-1; D is uncertain. V was pared by 7 bases and J by 1 base, with 13 bases between. Germline assignment: CDR1 SGHAT and CDR2 FQNNGV. The CDR3 has 14 amino acids. DNA for the CDR3: TGTGCCAGCACCACACCCCGATGGAACACTGAAGCTTTCTTT. Residues: CASTTPRWNTEAFF.

In its sample, this clonotype was seen a few times. The chain combines TRBV6-1 with TRBJ2-2, with D possibly matching TRBD1 (5 bases). V dropped 4 bases and J dropped 4 bases, with 10 bases sitting between them. Per germline, CDR1 MNHNS and CDR2 SASEGT. The CDR3 is 14 amino acids. CDR3 loop: CASSGGLGTGELFF. Here the CDR3 DNA reads TGTGCCAGCAGTGGGGGCTTGGGCACCGGGGAGCTGTTTTTT.

This clonotype was counted many times. J is TRBJ2-7 and V is TRBV20-1, with D maybe TRBD2 (5 bases). Germline CDR1 is DFQATT and CDR2 is SNEGSKA (reference sequence). CDR3 size: 14 residues. Trimming stripped 2 bases from V and 3 bases from J, with 14 bases between. CDR3 loop: CSARPVDSRYEQYV. CDR3 bases: TGCAGTGCTAGACCTGTGGACTCGCGCTACGAGCAGTACGTC.

The chain couples TRBV6-5 to TRBJ2-2; TRBD1 aligns across 11 bases. The germline gives CDR1 MNHEY, CDR2 SVGAGI. This CDR3 has 15 residues. J was trimmed by 7 bases and V by 8 bases; bases with no gene match: 9. Here the CDR3 DNA reads TGTGCCAGCCTCCGGGACAGGGGGTTCAACGGGGAGCTGTTTTTT. The encoded protein is CASLRDRGFNGELFF.

This clonotype appeared a few times. V gene TRBV4-1 combines with J gene TRBJ2-5; D is possibly TRBD1 (5 bases). V was clipped by 1 base and J by 1 base, with 16 bases between them. The CDR3 has 17 residues. In germline, CDR1 is MGHRA, CDR2 YSYEKL. The CDR3 coding sequence is TGCGCCAGCAGCCAAGTACTAACCGGACAACTCCAAGAGACCCAGTACTTC. Its protein is CASSQVLTGQLQETQYF.

This chain connects TRBV12-3 or TRBV12-4 to TRBJ2-1, with 14 bases matching TRBD2. Unmatched junction bases numbered 2, after V lost 3 bases and J lost 10 bases. The length of the CDR3 is 14 residues. CDR3 sequence: CASSLGLAGVEQFF. The CDR3 nucleotides are TGTGCCAGCAGTTTGGGACTAGCGGGGGTCGAGCAGTTCTTC.

The table lists this clonotype with a few counts. The chain couples TRBV11-2 to TRBJ2-2; D is ambiguous. The V end lost 7 bases, the J end lost 7 bases, and 13 bases lay between the germline ends. Germline assignment: CDR1 SGHAT and CDR2 FQNNGV. The CDR3 runs 13 residues. For the CDR3, the DNA is TGTGCCAGCACCGCCAGGAGAGACGGGGAGCTGTTTTTT. Protein sequence: CASTARRDGELFF.

The chain carries TRBV14 and TRBJ2-3; D is perhaps TRBD1 (6 bases). Trimming removed 3 bases at V and 5 bases at J, with 18 bases between. This CDR3 region has 16 residues. Germline V gene lookup returns CDR1 SGHDN and CDR2 FVKESK. CDR3 DNA: TGTGCCAGCAGCCACGAACAGGGTCTCGGGGAAGATACGCAGTATTTT. It translates to CASSHEQGLGEDTQYF. Full variable domain (outside the CDR3, taken from reference TRBV14 and TRBJ2-3): EAGVTQFPSHSVIEKGQTVTLRCDPISGHDNLYWYRRVMGKEIKFLLHFVKESKQDESGMPNNRFLAERTGGTYSTLKVQPAELEDSGVYFCASSHEQGLGEDTQYFGPGTRLTVL.

This clonotype occurred a few times. The V call is TRBV5-1, the J call TRBJ1-4; no clear D. From germline, CDR1 is SGHRS and CDR2 YFSETQ. The CDR3 loop spans 16 amino acids. Trimming took off 0 bases at V and 5 bases at J, with 14 bases between the two ends. The CDR3 region is CASSLAGLASNEKLFF. The CDR3 DNA reads as TGCGCCAGCAGCTTGGCCGGTCTGGCCTCAAATGAAAAACTGTTTTTT.

This clonotype was counted only a few times. This chain uses TRBV6-5 with TRBJ2-7; possibly TRBD2 for D (5 bases). CDR3 size: 12 residues. Trimming took off 6 bases at V and 6 bases at J, with 12 bases between the two ends. CDR1 MNHEY and CDR2 SVGAGI come from the germline V gene. CDR3 in DNA: TGTGCCAGCAGAACAAATCGGGGCGAGCAGTACTTC. Its protein is CASRTNRGEQYF.